This T cell receptor beta chain is from a study of radiotherapy plus CTLA-4 blockade in lung cancer. Study results and limitations: Some TCR clones had been derived from tumors. These clones expanded in peripheral blood after radiotherapy plus ipilimumab. Dynamics of early blood T cell clones, together with interferon-beta, were reportedly the best predictors of response.

The protocol was immunoSEQ multiplex PCR, while the TCRdb copy is restricted to in-frame clones and leaves out a portion. The sample holds tens of thousands of clones, around 80% seen once. CTLA-4 blockade with ipilimumab, together with focal radiation, was given to patients with chemo-refractory metastatic non-small-cell lung cancer. A note on this clone: The antigen is not known.

This CDR3 contains 16 residues. Per germline, CDR1 SNHLY and CDR2 FYNNEI. V lost 4 bases to trimming and J lost 0 bases; unmatched junction nucleotides: 3. The receptor was derived from a human donor with non-small cell lung cancer that progressed on radiotherapy plus ipilimumab. The chain has TRBV2 and TRBJ1-4; 9 bases fit TRBD1. The sequencing used peripheral blood, collected from a patient treated with radiotherapy plus ipilimumab. The CDR3 spells CASSGTGDPTNEKLFF. CDR3 DNA sequence: TGTGCCAGCAGTGGGACAGGGGACCCAACTAATGAAAAACTGTTTTTT.